Listed below are T cell receptor beta chains from one sample, sequenced in a study of cytomegalovirus exposure and HLA in healthy donors. Sequencing was performed with immunoSEQ multiplex PCR; in TCRdb, only in-frame clones are kept and a portion is missing. This sample has roughly 48,000 clones; approximately 70% occur once, and the top ten carry roughly 3%. Sequenced material: PBMCs. These TCRs come from a man aged 18 to 35 in good health and CMV-seronegative. CDR3s leave out the opening cysteine and the closing phenylalanine or tryptophan.

v_gene	len	j_gene	CDR3aa
TRBV27	10	TRBJ1-5	ASSYRVEPQH
TRBV10-2	13	TRBJ2-1	ASSDWREGDNEQF
TRBV5-4	14	TRBJ2-5	ASSFESGLASETQY
TRBV30	11	TRBJ1-1	AWRRGRDTEAF
TRBV30	11	TRBJ1-1	AWSAQVNTEAF
TRBV4-2	15	TRBJ2-2	ASSQERIAGRTGELF
TRBV7-2	13	TRBJ2-7	ASSSPRDRFYEQY
TRBV4-3	13	TRBJ2-7	ASSRGQGGSYEQY
TRBV6-5	12	TRBJ2-7	ASSPGDRRGEQY
TRBV12-5	16	TRBJ2-1	ASGPGTGSATAYNEQF
TRBV4-3	14	TRBJ2-7	ASSQDLGRSSYEQY
TRBV7-8	12	TRBJ1-1	ASSRDRGNTEAF
TRBV5-4	12	TRBJ2-7	ASSSSTGTYEQY
TRBV6-5	12	TRBJ2-2	ASQSGTNTGELF
TRBV4-2	12	TRBJ1-1	ASSHSLVNTEAF
TRBV25-1	14	TRBJ1-1	ASSAAPGQTSGQAF
TRBV6-5	11	TRBJ1-6	ASRSEGESPLH
TRBV7-2	13	TRBJ2-4	ASSLARGDKGSQY
TRBV7-9	13	TRBJ2-7	ASSLAGSGIIEQY
TRBV6-5	13	TRBJ2-4	ASSSPTTAKNIQY
TRBV29-1	11	TRBJ2-7	SVTTGGSYEQY
TRBV7-9	12	TRBJ2-1	ASSALAGLHEQF
TRBV25-1	12	TRBJ1-5	ASSGTGASQPQH
TRBV28	13	TRBJ1-5	ASSLSGGGNQPQH
TRBV2	12	TRBJ2-7	ASSASGSSYEQY
TRBV27	13	TRBJ1-5	ASSFRDRGGQPQH
TRBV6-1	11	TRBJ1-1	AIPGGGGTEAF
TRBV7-9	11	TRBJ2-7	ASSFSTGVEQY
TRBV21-1	11	TRBJ2-7	ASSKVASYEQY
TRBV28	13	TRBJ1-4	ASSSTGQFNEKLF
TRBV4-3	14	TRBJ2-1	ASSQDRTAYYNEQF
TRBV7-3	13	TRBJ2-1	ASKGSRGRVNEQF
TRBV29-1	12	TRBJ1-2	SVRRTGGGDGYT
TRBV9	13	TRBJ2-4	ASSVAGLAKNIQY
TRBV29-1	9	TRBJ1-1	SVLTDTEAF
TRBV5-6	12	TRBJ1-3	ASSLWGAGNTIY
TRBV6-5	11	TRBJ1-2	ASSDGTGDGYT
TRBV11-2	10	TRBJ1-1	ASSLDRDIPI
TRBV19	14	TRBJ2-3	ASRSGRLASTDTQY
TRBV14	10	TRBJ1-1	ASSQGFKAAF
TRBV18	13	TRBJ1-1	ASSPPQGQNTEAF
TRBV7-2	11	TRBJ1-1	ASSIRGNTEAF
TRBV29-1	10	TRBJ2-7	SGGTSGNEQY
TRBV6-6	12	TRBJ1-4	ASSSGTGIEKLF
TRBV28	12	TRBJ1-2	ASRDWDRNNGYT
TRBV4-3	11	TRBJ2-7	ASSQDSGYEQY
TRBV10-1	10	TRBJ1-4	ATSFRYEKLF
TRBV7-6	13	TRBJ1-2	ASSLGTGGEYGYT
TRBV6-6	13	TRBJ2-7	ASSERTGNVNEQY
TRBV10-3	14	TRBJ2-2	AITGQAGFNTGELF
TRBV6-5	13	TRBJ1-2	ASTRASGQNYGYT
TRBV5-1	11	TRBJ2-3	ASGQVLADTQY
TRBV7-2	12	TRBJ2-4	ASSLDSGKNIQY
TRBV6-5	10	TRBJ1-1	ASSSGLTEAF